This entry describes one TCR beta chain. Its matching antigen is unknown. The sample is drawn from a study of cytomegalovirus exposure and HLA in healthy donors. Study outcomes and limitations: The finding came from a later analysis; first-cohort TCR clusters tended to co-occur in the roughly 110 validation repertoires. The CMV antigen specificity of a few CMV-associated chains was confirmed through in vitro analysis.

V lost 2 bases, J lost 2 bases, and 9 bases stayed unmatched. CDR1 is MGHRA, CDR2 YSYEKL, per germline. CDR3 length: 18 residues. Data came from immunoSEQ multiplex PCR; TCRdb stores just in-frame clones and leaves some out. The sample lists about 240,000 clones, about 90% seen once, with around 1.2% in the top ten. What was sequenced was PBMCs. The gene calls are TRBV4-1 and TRBJ2-3, with 11 bases lining up with TRBD2. This TCR came from a woman in her twenties or thirties in good health and CMV-seropositive. Here the CDR3 DNA reads TGCGCCAGCAGCCAAAGGGCTAGCGGGAGGATCAACACAGATACGCAGTATTTT. This sequence encodes CASSQRASGRINTDTQYF.